What follows are 23 T cell receptor beta chains derived from one specimen sequenced in a study of blood T cell repertoires in COVID-19. Libraries were prepared by immunoSEQ multiplex PCR; TCRdb keeps only in-frame clonotypes and omits some of them. The data hold roughly 250,000 clones, with around 84% observed a single time. The sequenced sample was PBMCs or T cells enriched from blood (not recorded which). The receptors here all came from a woman aged 45 to 65 who had recovered from COVID-19.

The rearrangement joins TRBV15 to TRBJ2-1; 8 bases are a match to TRBD2. CDR1 is LNHNV and CDR2 is YYDKDF in the germline V gene (reference sequence). This CDR3 has 16 residues. The V gene end was trimmed by 0 bases and the J gene end by 3 bases; junction bases not matched to a gene: 4. The CDR3, as DNA: TGTGCCACCAGCAGAGATTTACTAGCGGACTACAATGAGCAGTTCTTC. It translates to CATSRDLLADYNEQFF. The full variable domain, in which reference TRBV15 and TRBJ2-1 provide the parts outside the CDR3, is DAMVIQNPRYQVTQFGKPVTLSCSQTLNHNVMYWYQQKSSQAPKLLFHYYDKDFNNEADTPDNFQSRRPNTSFCFLDIRSPGLGDTAMYLCATSRDLLADYNEQFFGPGTRLTVL.

The chain uses TRBV9 and TRBJ1-2; 8 bases agree with TRBD1. The CDR3 has 16 amino acids. Germline CDR1 is SGDLS and CDR2 is YYNGEE. The V and J ends lost 5 bases and 4 bases, in that order; junction bases with no gene match: 13. This CDR3 reads CASSFPSGGAGYGYTF. CDR3 bases: TGTGCCAGCAGTTTCCCTTCAGGGGGCGCCGGCTATGGCTACACCTTC.

The chain has TRBV28 and TRBJ1-6; D is possibly TRBD1 (6 bases). Trimming cost V 7 bases and J 7 bases, with 11 bases left between them. This CDR3 is built from 13 residues. Germline CDR1 and CDR2: MDHEN and SYDVKM. This CDR3 reads CASNGQGNSPLHF. CDR3 in DNA: TGTGCCAGCAATGGGCAGGGGAATTCACCCCTCCACTTT. The full variable domain, with the rest looked up from reference TRBV28 and TRBJ1-6, is DVKVTQSSRYLVKRTGEKVFLECVQDMDHENMFWYRQDPGLGLRLIYFSYDVKMKEKGDIPEGYSVSREKKERFSLILESASTNQTSMYLCASNGQGNSPLHFGNGTRLTVT.

This clone was observed a single time. The chain joins TRBV5-1 to TRBJ1-1; D is possibly TRBD1 (6 bases). The CDR3 totals 14 residues. Trimming shortened V by 1 base and J by 6 bases, and 13 bases separated the two germline ends. Per germline, CDR1 SGHRS and CDR2 YFSETQ. CDR3 DNA sequence: TGCGCCAGCAGCTTGATTTCACGGACAGCTGAAGCTTTCTTT. The encoded protein is CASSLISRTAEAFF.

The V gene is TRBV2, the J gene TRBJ2-2; 8 bases agree with TRBD1. Germline CDR1 reads SNHLY; CDR2 reads FYNNEI. The V and J ends lost 6 bases and 1 base, in that order; junction bases with no gene match: 4. CDR3 size: 15 residues. CDR3 amino acids: CASRPGTGNTGELFF. CDR3 in DNA: TGTGCCAGCAGGCCCGGGACAGGGAACACCGGGGAGCTGTTTTTT. Using reference TRBV2 and TRBJ2-2 for the parts outside the CDR3, the full variable domain is EPEVTQTPSHQVTQMGQEVILRCVPISNHLYFYWYRQILGQKVEFLVSFYNNEISEKSEIFDDQFSVERPDGSNFTLKIRSTKLEDSAMYFCASRPGTGNTGELFFGEGSRLTVL.

The chain links TRBV7-3 to TRBJ2-2, with D perhaps matching TRBD1 (5 bases). The length of the CDR3 is 13 residues. Germline V gives CDR1 SGHTA, CDR2 FQGTGA. The germline V and J ends were trimmed by 3 bases and 5 bases, with 7 bases remaining between them. The CDR3 spells CASSFDSTGELFF. In DNA form, the CDR3 reads TGTGCCAGCAGCTTTGACAGTACCGGGGAGCTGTTTTTT.

J is TRBJ1-4 and V is TRBV6-6; perhaps TRBD1 as D (5 bases). V shed 8 bases and J shed 0 bases, with 10 bases lying between them. This CDR3 region has 14 residues. Germline-derived CDR1 and CDR2 are MNHNY and SVGAGI (reference sequence). This chain's CDR3 is CASWGETTNEKLFF. CDR3 sequence (DNA): TGTGCCAGCTGGGGGGAGACAACTAATGAAAAACTGTTTTTT.

This rearrangement joins TRBV3-1 (or the pseudogene TRBV3-2) to TRBJ1-4, with a possible D match to TRBD1 (5 bases). CDR1 and CDR2 (germline): LGHDT, YNNKEL (reference sequence). The ends were cut back, 4 bases at V and 8 bases at J, with 14 bases in the middle. The length of the CDR3 is 14 residues. CDR3 region: CASSLRGDYEKLFF. The CDR3 nucleotides read TGTGCCAGCAGCCTCCGGGGGGATTACGAAAAACTGTTTTTT.

The chain is built from TRBV11-2 and TRBJ2-7, with D unclear. Germline loops: CDR1 SGHAT, CDR2 FQNNGV. This CDR3 has 14 residues. Between the trimmed V and J ends, which lost 0 bases and 6 bases, there was a span of 12 bases. The CDR3 spells CASSLDPRSGEQYF. CDR3 nucleotides: TGTGCCAGCAGCTTAGATCCAAGGAGTGGCGAGCAGTACTTC.

The chain couples TRBV5-4 to TRBJ1-2, with D unclear. Trimming took 6 bases from V and 1 from J, leaving 10 bases between them. Germline assignment: CDR1 SGHNT and CDR2 YYREEE (reference sequence). The CDR3 sequence is 13 residues long. The CDR3 DNA reads TGTGCCAGCACCCGCGCGGGTAACTATGGCTACACCTTC. It encodes CASTRAGNYGYTF. The full variable domain, in which reference TRBV5-4 and TRBJ1-2 provide the parts outside the CDR3, is ETGVTQSPTHLIKTRGQQVTLRCSSQSGHNTVSWYQQALGQGPQFIFQYYREEENGRGNFPPRFSGLQFPNYSSELNVNALELDDSALYLCASTRAGNYGYTFGSGTRLTVV.

This clone was counted once. The CDR3 region has the DNA TGCGCCAGCAGCCAAGAGGAGGGCAATCAGCCCCAGCATTTT. Its translation is CASSQEEGNQPQHF. The chain employs TRBV4-1 and TRBJ1-5; the D is unclear. The ends were cut back, 0 bases at V and 2 bases at J, with 5 bases in the middle. The CDR3 is 14 residues long. The germline gives CDR1 MGHRA, CDR2 YSYEKL.

A note on this clone: The sample has other DNA sequences that encode this CDR3 too. The chain combines TRBV3-1 (or the pseudogene TRBV3-2) with TRBJ2-1, with D hard to call. This CDR3 spans 11 amino acids. Trimming cost V 1 base and J 9 bases, with 4 bases left between them. The germline gives CDR1 LGHDT, CDR2 YNNKEL (reference sequence). CDR3 sequence (DNA): TGTGCCAGCAGCCAAGGAGGTGAGCAGTTCTTC. Its translation: CASSQGGEQFF.

The V gene is TRBV30, the J gene TRBJ2-5, with TRBD1 identical over 10 bases. Germline assignment: CDR1 GTSNPN and CDR2 SVGIG (reference sequence). V was clipped by 2 bases and J by 4 bases; unmatched bases: 10. CDR3 length: 16 residues. The CDR3 DNA reads TGTGCCTGGAGTACCAAAGACAGGGGGCATGTAGAGACCCAGTACTTC. Residues: CAWSTKDRGHVETQYF.

The gene calls are TRBV2 and TRBJ1-4; 7 bases line up with TRBD1. CDR1 is SNHLY and CDR2 is FYNNEI in the germline V gene. V lost 7 bases to trimming and J lost 6 bases; unmatched junction nucleotides: 11. The CDR3 has 15 amino acids. CDR3 coding DNA: TGTGCCAGCAAGGATACAGGGGACTCTTATGAAAAACTGTTTTTT. It specifies CASKDTGDSYEKLFF.

The chain carries TRBV11-3 and TRBJ2-2, with 8 nucleotides matching TRBD1. CDR3 length: 16 amino acids. Germline assignment: CDR1 SGHNT and CDR2 YENEEA. V shed 0 bases, J shed 3 bases, and the junction held 3 bases outside the gene matches. CDR3 DNA: TGTGCCAGCAGCTTAGATCCAGGGGGCGACACCGGGGAGCTGTTTTTT. It codes for CASSLDPGGDTGELFF.

The count of this clone is one. V and J are TRBV11-2 and TRBJ2-6; unclear D gene. The CDR3 covers 15 residues. V was clipped by 7 bases and J by 0 bases, with 10 bases between them. Germline lookup yields CDR1 SGHAT and CDR2 FQNNGV. CDR3 protein: CASTYYSSGANVLTF. DNA for the CDR3: TGTGCCAGCACCTATTATAGCTCTGGGGCCAACGTCCTGACTTTC.

This sequence joins TRBV18 and TRBJ1-6; TRBD1 matches at 7 bases. From germline, CDR1 is KGHSH and CDR2 LQKENI. This CDR3 region has 14 residues. Losses at the gene ends were 4 bases for V and 8 bases for J; bases not matched to a gene: 5. The CDR3 region is CASSLEGADSPLHF. CDR3 coding DNA: TGTGCCAGCTCACTGGAGGGGGCCGATTCACCCCTCCACTTT. The entire variable domain, with the rest obtained from reference TRBV18 and TRBJ1-6, is as follows: NAGVMQNPRHLVRRRGQEARLRCSPMKGHSHVYWYRQLPEEGLKFMVYLQKENIIDESGMPKERFSAEFPKEGPSILRIQQVVRGDSAAYFCASSLEGADSPLHFGNGTRLTVT.

Points on this clone: An end of the junction differs from the germline gene, which may be a read error. The J gene is TRBJ2-2, the V gene TRBV7-7, with 7 bases matching TRBD2. From germline, CDR1 is SSHAT and CDR2 FNYEAQ (reference sequence). CDR3 size: 15 residues. CDR3 region: CASSLAAGGTGELFF. The CDR3 nucleotides read TGTGCTAGCAGCTTAGCCGCCGGGGGGACCGGGGAGCTGTTTTTT.

This chain uses TRBV6-2 or TRBV6-3 with TRBJ1-2; TRBD1 agrees at 11 bases. The CDR3 runs 15 residues. V shed 0 bases, J shed 7 bases, and the junction held 4 bases outside the gene matches. Looked up from germline, CDR1 is MNHEY and CDR2 is SVGEGT. CDR3 sequence reads: CASSYSRTGGFGYTF. CDR3 DNA: TGTGCCAGCAGTTACTCGAGGACAGGGGGCTTTGGCTACACCTTC.

About this clone: This CDR3 is also generated by other DNA sequences in the sample. J is TRBJ1-1 and V is TRBV10-3; TRBD1 matches at 8 bases. CDR1 and CDR2 (germline): ENHRY, SYGVKD. Losses at the gene ends were 4 bases for V and 4 bases for J; bases not matched to a gene: 2. This CDR3 has 13 amino acids. This chain's CDR3 is CAISGTGGTEAFF. In DNA, the CDR3 is TGTGCCATCAGTGGCACAGGGGGCACTGAAGCTTTCTTT.

V is TRBV28 and J is TRBJ2-6; 8 nucleotides align to TRBD2. The CDR3 extends over 18 amino acids. Germline-derived CDR1 and CDR2 are MDHEN and SYDVKM. With 9 bases clipped from V and 0 bases from J, the junction kept 13 bases outside the gene matches. The CDR3 DNA is TGTGCCAGTTCCACTAGCGGCAGGGGAAACTCTGGGGCCAACGTCCTGACTTTC. It codes for CASSTSGRGNSGANVLTF.

This clone was picked up one time. The genes are TRBV19 and TRBJ1-1; TRBD1 agrees at 9 bases. Germline V gene lookup returns CDR1 LNHDA and CDR2 SQIVND (reference sequence). V gave up 5 bases and J gave up 4 bases; unmatched junction bases: 8. The CDR3 is 15 residues long. This CDR3 reads CASSPGTGTITEAFF. The CDR3 DNA reads as TGTGCCAGTAGTCCCGGGACAGGGACTATCACTGAAGCTTTCTTT.

CDR3 coding DNA: TGCGCCAGCAGCTTGGCCGCGGGACTAGCGAACTCCTACGAGCAGTACTTC. Protein sequence: CASSLAAGLANSYEQYF. The genes are TRBV5-1 and TRBJ2-7, with 10 bases identical to TRBD2. V lost 0 bases and J lost 0; bases outside the gene matches: 6. Germline lookup yields CDR1 SGHRS and CDR2 YFSETQ. The CDR3 loop spans 17 amino acids.